The subject of this entry is one T cell receptor (beta chain). Its antigen is unknown. This specimen comes from a study of T cell responses to AZD1222 COVID-19 vaccine. The study, taken as a whole, reports: Breadth and depth of Spike-specific TCRs rose after two AZD1222 doses. Donors were largely white British and mainly female; clonal diversity was possibly underestimated. Baseline serology detected seropositivity in only six or seven AZD1222 recipients. Reportedly, nearly half the spike-specific TCRs target unmutated variant regions.

Only in-frame clones appear in the TCRdb table, and some are missing; sequencing was by immunoSEQ multiplex PCR. The table includes some 83,000 clones, around 86% detected once. Losses at the gene ends were 1 base for V and 7 bases for J; bases not matched to a gene: 11. CDR1 MNHEY and CDR2 SMNVEV come from the germline V gene (reference sequence). The CDR3 is 17 residues long. This chain joins TRBV27 and TRBJ2-7; 12 nucleotides match TRBD2. This TCR was sampled from an adult in good health. The material was peripheral blood, obtained on day 0 of AZD1222 vaccination. The CDR3 reads CASSLWGLAGLKNEQYF. The CDR3 nucleotides are TGTGCCAGCAGTTTATGGGGACTAGCGGGCCTCAAGAATGAGCAGTACTTC.